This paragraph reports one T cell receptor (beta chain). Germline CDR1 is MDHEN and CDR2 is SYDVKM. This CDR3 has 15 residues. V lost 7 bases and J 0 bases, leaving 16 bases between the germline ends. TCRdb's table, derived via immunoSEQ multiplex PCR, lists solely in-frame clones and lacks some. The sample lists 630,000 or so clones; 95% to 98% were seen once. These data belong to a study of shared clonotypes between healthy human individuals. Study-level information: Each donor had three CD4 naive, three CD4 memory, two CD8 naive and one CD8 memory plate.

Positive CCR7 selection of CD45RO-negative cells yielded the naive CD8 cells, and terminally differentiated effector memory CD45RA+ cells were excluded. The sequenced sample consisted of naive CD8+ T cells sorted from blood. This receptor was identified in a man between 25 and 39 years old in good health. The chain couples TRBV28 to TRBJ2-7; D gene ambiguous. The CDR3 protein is CASNRRGGSSYEQYF. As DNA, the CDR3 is TGTGCCAGCAATCGCAGAGGCGGCAGCTCCTACGAGCAGTACTTC.